Listed below are T cell receptor beta chains from one sample, sequenced in a study of T-cell reconstitution after alpha-beta-depleted transplantation in children. TCRdb processed the PCR reads anew with MiXCR; each CDR3 protein has one entry. The sample has a few hundred thousand distinct CDR3 sequences; approximately 11% are singletons. Sequencing was performed on PBMCs from the stem cell graft donor, taken from the stem cell graft. These receptors all come from a human donor who donated a stem cell graft to a child with acute myeloid leukemia. The CDR3 runs from the conserved cysteine through the conserved F or W.

V: TRBV20-1; J: TRBJ2-6; CDR3: CSASGHPSSGANVLTF
V: TRBV6-1; J: TRBJ1-1; CDR3: CASRPGTVSAEAFF
V: TRBV2; J: TRBJ2-5; CDR3: CASSAGRLQETQYF
V: TRBV5-1; J: TRBJ1-1; CDR3: CASSPSGDGAFF
V: TRBV6-1; J: TRBJ2-5; CDR3: CASRIGQGAHGETQYF
V: TRBV2; J: TRBJ2-3; CDR3: CASSAGRESPDTQYF
V: TRBV7-2; J: TRBJ2-1; CDR3: CASSTPFGRTGNEQFF
V: TRBV25-1; J: TRBJ2-6; CDR3: CASSEAGSSGANVLTF
V: TRBV27; J: TRBJ2-4; CDR3: CASSPDRGVQNIQYF
V: TRBV4-3; J: TRBJ2-1; CDR3: CASSQVGQGAHEQFF
V: TRBV12-3/TRBV12-4; J: TRBJ1-2; CDR3: CASRSGTGVWGYTF
V: TRBV5-1; J: TRBJ2-5; CDR3: CASNQGQGNQETQYF
V: TRBV7-2; J: TRBJ1-5; CDR3: CASSVNPPGRAQPQHF
V: TRBV3-1; J: TRBJ1-5; CDR3: CASSQVPRTGGSQPQHF
V: TRBV29-1; J: TRBJ2-1; CDR3: CSVAGTGGNEQFF
V: TRBV11-2; J: TRBJ2-5; CDR3: CASSPGGRMEETQYF
V: TRBV4-1; J: TRBJ2-1; CDR3: CASSQEAGASDNEQFF
V: TRBV7-2; J: TRBJ2-3; CDR3: CASSLGRVRTDTQYF
V: TRBV29-1; J: TRBJ1-2; CDR3: CCGGEANGYTF
V: TRBV6-1; J: TRBJ1-2; CDR3: CATGTGLTLGYTF
V: TRBV20-1; J: TRBJ1-1; CDR3: CSARDRAGGMNTEAFF
V: TRBV7-2; J: TRBJ2-7; CDR3: CASSQDLYSYEQYF
V: TRBV3-1; J: TRBJ2-6; CDR3: CASSQGVSGANVLTF
V: TRBV5-1; J: TRBJ2-7; CDR3: CASSPRAGGNYEQYF